These 16 T cell receptor beta chains were all obtained from the same sample, sequenced in a study of OX40 agonist ivuxolimab in advanced cancers. TCRdb keeps only in-frame clones here, not all; method: immunoSEQ multiplex PCR. The data contain around 130,000 clones, around 95% of them singletons. The sample here was CD4+ or CD8+ T cells sorted from blood, taken in a trial of the OX40 agonist ivuxolimab. These receptors all stem from an adult with an advanced solid tumor such as melanoma, head and neck, liver or kidney cancer.

This chain links TRBV9 with TRBJ2-5; perhaps TRBD1 as D (6 bases). CDR3 size: 16 residues. V lost 2 bases to trimming and J lost 1 base, with 15 bases between them. Germline V gene lookup returns CDR1 SGDLS and CDR2 YYNGEE. The chain's CDR3 is CASSVRGTSLQETQYF. CDR3 DNA sequence: TGTGCCAGCAGCGTGAGAGGGACAAGCCTCCAAGAGACCCAGTACTTC.

The gene calls are TRBV19 and TRBJ2-2, with 8 bases matching TRBD2. Germline V gene lookup returns CDR1 LNHDA and CDR2 SQIVND (reference sequence). Trimming removed 5 bases from V and 1 base from J; junction bases left unmatched: 3. This CDR3 spans 15 amino acids. CDR3 loop: CASSRSGGNTGELFF. The CDR3 bases are TGTGCCAGTAGTCGCAGCGGGGGGAACACCGGGGAGCTGTTTTTT.

The rearrangement joins TRBV19 to TRBJ2-2; 11 bases line up with TRBD2. Germline lookup yields CDR1 LNHDA and CDR2 SQIVND (reference sequence). This CDR3 region has 22 residues. V was clipped by 5 bases and J by 0 bases; unmatched bases: 20. The CDR3 spells CASSPQPYSGTSGPANTGELFF. CDR3 coding DNA: TGTGCCAGTAGTCCCCAGCCATACTCCGGGACTAGCGGCCCAGCGAACACCGGGGAGCTGTTTTTT.

The rearrangement joins TRBV7-9 to TRBJ2-3; D may be TRBD1 (6 bases). The CDR3 length is 16 residues. V lost 5 bases and J lost 0, with 15 bases in between. Germline assignment: CDR1 SEHNR and CDR2 FQNEAQ (reference sequence). CDR3 bases: TGTGCCAGCAGCCCCCCGGGACAACTGAGCACAGATACGCAGTATTTT. It is translated as CASSPPGQLSTDTQYF.

V is TRBV7-9 and J is TRBJ2-1; 9 bases are shared with TRBD2. J was trimmed by 8 bases and V by 0 bases; bases with no gene match: 8. This CDR3 is 16 amino acids long. In germline, CDR1 is SEHNR, CDR2 FQNEAQ (reference sequence). The CDR3 sequence is CASSLAFSGSLDEQFF. CDR3 nucleotide sequence: TGTGCCAGCAGCTTAGCGTTTAGCGGGAGTCTGGATGAGCAGTTCTTC.

The chain carries TRBV18 and TRBJ1-5, with a possible D match to TRBD1 (5 bases). Germline V gives CDR1 KGHSH, CDR2 LQKENI. The CDR3 spans 14 residues. Trimming removed 1 base at V and 3 bases at J, with 7 bases between. CDR3 nucleotides: TGTGCCAGCTCACCACAAGGGGACAATCAGCCCCAGCATTTT. It translates to CASSPQGDNQPQHF.

This rearrangement joins TRBV19 to TRBJ2-5; the D gene is possibly TRBD2 (6 bases). V was cut by 6 bases and J by 6 bases, with 14 bases left in between. Germline V gene data show CDR1 as LNHDA and CDR2 as SQIVND (reference sequence). The CDR3 loop spans 13 amino acids. CDR3 in DNA: TGTGCCAGTAGCCCGACTAGGCGCAAGACCCAGTACTTC. Translating it yields CASSPTRRKTQYF. Full variable domain (remainder filled in from reference TRBV19 and TRBJ2-5): DGGITQSPKYLFRKEGQNVTLSCEQNLNHDAMYWYRQDPGQGLRLIYYSQIVNDFQKGDIAEGYSVSREKKESFPLTVTSAQKNPTAFYLCASSPTRRKTQYFGPGTRLLVL.

The J gene is TRBJ2-5, the V gene TRBV6-1; TRBD1 matches at 7 bases. Trimming took 7 bases from V and 4 from J; bases not matched to a gene: 6. The CDR3 has 13 residues. Germline V gives CDR1 MNHNS, CDR2 SASEGT. DNA for the CDR3: TGTGCCAGCATCAAGGACAGGTCAGAGACCCAGTACTTC. The encoded protein is CASIKDRSETQYF.

V and J are TRBV9 and TRBJ2-1, with TRBD1 matching over 9 bases. The CDR3 runs 14 residues. Germline loops: CDR1 SGDLS, CDR2 YYNGEE. J gave up 5 bases and V 4 bases, and 4 bases lay outside the gene matches. The DNA of the CDR3 is TGTGCCAGCAGCCCCGGGACAGGGAACAATGAGCAGTTCTTC. Its translation is CASSPGTGNNEQFF.

The table lists this clone with a count of one. The V and J genes are TRBV5-6 and TRBJ2-1; 9 nucleotides match TRBD2. The ends lost 1 base at V and 5 bases at J; junction bases unmatched: 10. This CDR3 comprises 17 residues. The germline V gene encodes CDR1 SGHDT and CDR2 YYEEEE. CDR3 amino acids: CASSLRRAGGIDNEQFF. CDR3 in DNA: TGTGCCAGCAGCTTGAGGAGGGCGGGAGGGATCGACAATGAGCAGTTCTTC.

The chain couples TRBV18 to TRBJ2-3, with D perhaps being TRBD1 or TRBD2 (6 bases each). Germline assignment: CDR1 KGHSH and CDR2 LQKENI. The CDR3 has 18 amino acids. V lost 3 bases and J 0 bases, leaving 19 bases between the germline ends. CDR3 loop: CASSPSRGRGGSTDTQYF. In DNA form, the CDR3 reads TGTGCCAGCTCACCTTCCAGGGGAAGGGGAGGAAGCACAGATACGCAGTATTTT.

This chain uses TRBV18 with TRBJ1-3; D unclear. Trimming pared 4 bases from V and 0 bases from J, leaving 13 bases between. CDR3 length: 16 amino acids. The germline V gene has CDR1 KGHSH and CDR2 LQKENI. CDR3 in DNA: TGTGCCAGCTCACTGGTCTCAACCAGCTCTGGAAACACCATATATTTT. It translates to CASSLVSTSSGNTIYF.

V and J are TRBV2 and TRBJ1-2, with D unresolved. This CDR3 region has 15 residues. CDR1 SNHLY and CDR2 FYNNEI come from the germline V gene. V was cut by 6 bases and J by 7 bases, with 21 bases left in between. The CDR3 sequence is CASRDTWQVYGGYTF. CDR3 nucleotides: TGTGCCAGCAGAGACACCTGGCAGGTCTACGGTGGCTACACCTTC.

J is TRBJ2-1 and V is TRBV7-3; TRBD2 matches at 12 bases. Unmatched junction bases numbered 9, after V lost 5 bases and J lost 10 bases. CDR3 length: 15 amino acids. Germline V gene lookup returns CDR1 SGHTA and CDR2 FQGTGA. In DNA form, the CDR3 reads TGTGCCAGCAGCCCTCAGACTAGCGGGAGTAGGGAGCAGTTCTTC. Residues: CASSPQTSGSREQFF.

The CDR3 here is CASSWVGGYTF. Here the CDR3 DNA reads TGTGCCAGCAGTTGGGTTGGGGGCTACACCTTC. J is TRBJ1-2 and V is TRBV6-5, with D uncertain. V lost 4 bases to trimming and J lost 8 bases, with 8 bases between them. This CDR3 is built from 11 residues. Germline CDR1 MNHEY, CDR2 SVGAGI.

As DNA, the CDR3 is TGTGCCAGCAGCGCCTCAGGGAGTGGAGCTAACTATGGCTACACCTTC. Translating gives CASSASGSGANYGYTF. The chain employs TRBV7-6 and TRBJ1-2, with a weak D call TRBD1 (5 bases). The CDR3 spans 16 residues. V was pared by 5 bases and J by 0 bases, with 16 bases between. Per the germline V gene, CDR1 is SGHVS and CDR2 is FNYEAQ.